The entry below gives a single TCR beta chain sequence along with its context. Mismatch with germline at one junction end may stem from a read error. The source of the sample is a study of T cells in localized non-small cell lung cancer. The CDR3 is 15 residues long. Germline V gives CDR1 MNHNS, CDR2 SASEGT. This table comes from immunoSEQ multiplex PCR, and its TCRdb copy is limited to in-frame clones, with some not included. The sample consists of under 20,000 clones, 70% to 90% of them appearing once. The V and J genes are TRBV6-1 and TRBJ2-7; 12 bases align to TRBD2. Sequenced here: peripheral blood mononuclear cells, sampled before any cancer treatment. The sequence came from a male donor aged 60 or older with stage II lung adenocarcinoma. Here the CDR3 DNA reads TGTGCCAGCAGCGAAGGGACTAGCGGGTTCTACGAGCAGTACTTC. Residues: CASSEGTSGFYEQYF.